The 23 T cell receptor beta chains given below trace back to one sample, sequenced in a study of response to subunit inactivated influenza vaccine. TCRdb ran MiXCR on the RT-PCR reads and lists one entry per CDR3 protein. Here the sample spans 800,000 to 1,000,000 distinct CDR3 sequences, about 20% being singletons. The specimen comprised PBMCs from blood, sampled 4 to 6 days after vaccination. These receptors originate from a man aged 45-60 years who received an inactivated influenza vaccine.

This clonotype was seen a few times. The V and J genes are TRBV12-3 or TRBV12-4 and TRBJ2-7; TRBD1 is a possible D gene (6 bases). Trimming removed 7 bases at V and 1 base at J, with 17 bases between. The CDR3 contains 15 residues. The CDR3 DNA sequence: TGTGCCAGCACCGCAGGGGTCCTCTCTTCCTACGAGCAGTACTTC. This codes for CASTAGVLSSYEQYF.

This clonotype was seen a handful of times. The chain uses TRBV4-3 and TRBJ2-3; D perhaps matches TRBD2 (5 bases). The CDR3 length is 15 residues. Trimming took off 0 bases at V and 3 bases at J, with 10 bases between the two ends. CDR1 LGHNA and CDR2 YSLEER come from the germline V gene. The DNA of the CDR3 is TGCGCCAGCAGCCAAGAACCGGGGAGTACAGATACGCAGTATTTT. Translating it yields CASSQEPGSTDTQYF.

This clonotype was seen more than once but under ten times. V and J are TRBV28 and TRBJ2-7, with TRBD2 identical over 8 bases. CDR3 length: 15 residues. Trimming at V came to 5 bases and at J to 1 base, leaving 7 bases not matched to a gene. Germline V gene lookup returns CDR1 MDHEN and CDR2 SYDVKM. This CDR3 reads CASSHLTSESYEQYF. CDR3 coding DNA: TGTGCCAGCAGTCACCTGACTAGCGAATCCTACGAGCAGTACTTC.

The J gene is TRBJ2-1, the V gene TRBV12-3 or TRBV12-4, with TRBD2 as a possible D gene (6 bases). The V and J ends lost 7 bases and 6 bases respectively, with 16 bases between them. The CDR3 runs 14 residues. CDR3 loop: CASTPLAKVNEQFF. DNA for the CDR3: TGTGCCAGCACCCCTCTAGCGAAGGTCAATGAGCAGTTCTTC.

This clonotype has just a few counts. The V call is TRBV6-1, the J call TRBJ1-2, with TRBD1 matching over 7 bases. Germline loops: CDR1 MNHNS, CDR2 SASEGT. Trimming took 6 bases from V and 7 from J; bases not matched to a gene: 8. This CDR3 has 13 amino acids. DNA for the CDR3: TGTGCCAGCAGGGTGACAGGGAAGGCTGGCTACACCTTC. Translation: CASRVTGKAGYTF.

This clonotype appeared a few times. The chain carries TRBV29-1 and TRBJ2-1; no definite D call. This CDR3 is 13 amino acids long. Germline V gives CDR1 SQVTM, CDR2 ANQGSEA. V shed 7 bases and J shed 2 bases, with 12 bases lying between them. The CDR3 reads CSGFAHTYNEQFF. As DNA, the CDR3 is TGCAGCGGATTCGCCCACACCTACAATGAGCAGTTCTTC.

This chain uses TRBV15 with TRBJ1-5; 9 bases map to TRBD1. The germline V gene has CDR1 LNHNV and CDR2 YYDKDF (reference sequence). The CDR3 has 13 amino acids. V shed 5 bases, J shed 7 bases, and the junction held 3 bases outside the gene matches. The CDR3 DNA sequence: TGTGCCACCAGCCCGGACAGGGGCCAGCCCCAGCATTTT. This codes for CATSPDRGQPQHF. The entire variable domain, with the rest obtained from reference TRBV15 and TRBJ1-5, is as follows: DAMVIQNPRYQVTQFGKPVTLSCSQTLNHNVMYWYQQKSSQAPKLLFHYYDKDFNNEADTPDNFQSRRPNTSFCFLDIRSPGLGDTAMYLCATSPDRGQPQHFGDGTRLSIL.

This clonotype was found a few times. The chain has TRBV5-1 and TRBJ1-1; a weak D match, TRBD1 (5 bases). The germline V gene encodes CDR1 SGHRS and CDR2 YFSETQ. With 4 bases removed from V and 1 base from J, the gap between germline ends came to 11 bases. The length of the CDR3 is 14 residues. The CDR3 is CASSVSGGNTEAFF. The CDR3 nucleotides read TGCGCCAGCAGCGTGAGCGGGGGGAACACTGAAGCTTTCTTT.

V gene TRBV12-3 or TRBV12-4 combines with J gene TRBJ1-2; no reliable D call. The CDR3 consists of 13 residues. Trimming took off 7 bases at V and 8 bases at J, with 17 bases between the two ends. The CDR3 DNA is TGTGCCAGCACTCTACTATCTTCGTTCGGCTACACCTTC. Its protein product is CASTLLSSFGYTF.

This clonotype was detected many times. This chain connects TRBV12-3 or TRBV12-4 to TRBJ2-7; perhaps TRBD2 as D (6 bases). The CDR3 has 14 amino acids. Between the trimmed V and J ends, which lost 3 bases and 3 bases, there was a span of 12 bases. This CDR3 reads CASSFNGRDYEQYF. The CDR3 DNA reads as TGTGCCAGCAGTTTCAACGGGAGAGACTACGAGCAGTACTTC.

The rearrangement uses TRBV20-1 and TRBJ2-1, with D possibly called TRBD1 or TRBD2 (5 bases each). CDR3 length equals 16 residues. V was trimmed by 0 bases and J by 4 bases, leaving 16 bases between them. Germline V CDR1 and CDR2: DFQATT, SNEGSKA (reference sequence). CDR3 amino acids: CSARDTGRIRYNEQFF. CDR3 DNA: TGCAGTGCTAGAGATACGGGGCGGATAAGATACAATGAGCAGTTCTTC.

The chain couples TRBV7-2 to TRBJ2-1; 10 nucleotides agree with TRBD2. Germline trimming cut 2 bases from V and 7 bases from J; bases unmatched to any gene: 5. Germline CDR1 reads SGHTA; CDR2 reads FQGNSA. This CDR3 spans 15 amino acids. The CDR3 loop is CASSLSSGGQNEQFF. In DNA form, the CDR3 reads TGTGCCAGCAGCTTAAGTAGCGGGGGGCAGAATGAGCAGTTCTTC. Variable domain in full (rest from reference TRBV7-2 and TRBJ2-1): GAGVSQSPSNKVTEKGKDVELRCDPISGHTALYWYRQSLGQGLEFLIYFQGNSAPDKSGLPSDRFSAERTGGSVSTLTIQRTQQEDSAVYLCASSLSSGGQNEQFFGPGTRLTVL.

This clonotype turned up a few times. The chain is built from TRBV12-3 or TRBV12-4 and TRBJ1-2, with D unclear. The CDR3 has 12 amino acids. V lost 2 bases and J 6 bases, leaving 7 bases between the germline ends. The CDR3 DNA reads as TGTGCCAGCAGTTTATGGTCAAATGGCTACACCTTC. It is translated as CASSLWSNGYTF.

The chain employs TRBV6-5 and TRBJ2-7; a possible D gene is TRBD1 (8 bases). The V gene lost 2 bases and the J gene lost 6 bases, with 17 bases spanning the gap. The CDR3 loop spans 15 amino acids. Germline V gene data show CDR1 as MNHEY and CDR2 as SVGAGI. CDR3 coding DNA: TGTGCCAGCAGTTACACAGGGGGAGCGGGGTCCGAGCAGTACTTC. Translation: CASSYTGGAGSEQYF.

This chain connects TRBV4-2 to TRBJ2-3; the D gene is possibly TRBD2 (7 bases). Trimming removed 7 bases from V and 5 bases from J, with 16 bases in between. Per germline, CDR1 LGHNA and CDR2 YNFKEQ. CDR3 length: 14 residues. CDR3 sequence reads: CASTPSGGVDTQYF. The CDR3 DNA sequence: TGTGCCAGCACCCCCTCGGGGGGCGTAGATACGCAGTATTTT.

J is TRBJ2-2 and V is TRBV20-1; possibly TRBD1 for D (6 bases). Germline V gives CDR1 DFQATT, CDR2 SNEGSKA (reference sequence). V lost 6 bases and J lost 4, with 18 bases in between. CDR3 length: 15 amino acids. The CDR3 reads CSASRSGTLTGELFF. CDR3 in DNA: TGCAGTGCCAGTAGATCCGGGACACTCACCGGGGAGCTGTTTTTT.

This clonotype was detected once. The rearrangement links TRBV6-5 to TRBJ2-7, with D perhaps TRBD1 (5 bases). Germline lookup yields CDR1 MNHEY and CDR2 SVGAGI. The CDR3 extends over 16 amino acids. The V and J ends lost 0 bases and 5 bases respectively, with 17 bases between them. The CDR3 coding sequence is TGTGCCAGCAGTTACTCCCCCCCCAGGGCAGGGAACGAGCAGTACTTC. It is translated as CASSYSPPRAGNEQYF.

V usage is TRBV12-3 or TRBV12-4 and J usage is TRBJ1-5; D not certain. Trimming removed 3 bases at V and 8 bases at J, with 14 bases between. This CDR3 region has 14 residues. CDR3 residues: CASSFTGPGEPQHF. Here the CDR3 DNA reads TGTGCCAGCAGTTTCACCGGGCCAGGCGAGCCCCAGCATTTT.

The chain joins TRBV28 to TRBJ1-6; a weak D match, TRBD1 (5 bases). The CDR3 is made up of 19 amino acids. V was trimmed by 4 bases and J by 1 base, leaving 20 bases between them. Per the germline V gene, CDR1 is MDHEN and CDR2 is SYDVKM. The CDR3 reads CASSWGGLTPRSYNSPLHF. In DNA form, the CDR3 reads TGTGCCAGCAGTTGGGGGGGTCTTACTCCGAGGTCCTATAATTCACCCCTCCACTTT.

This clonotype has a count of ten or more. This chain links TRBV29-1 with TRBJ2-7; D gene ambiguous. Germline V gene sequence: CDR1 SQVTM, CDR2 ANQGSEA. V lost 4 bases and J 1 base, leaving 26 bases between the germline ends. CDR3 size: 18 residues. The CDR3 here is CSVVDPGPIPPYSYEQYF. CDR3 sequence (DNA): TGCAGCGTTGTGGATCCGGGCCCGATCCCCCCCTATTCCTACGAGCAGTACTTC.

The rearrangement joins TRBV9 to TRBJ2-6; D assignment may be TRBD1 or TRBD2 (6 bases each). The CDR3 is 16 amino acids. Germline CDR1 and CDR2: SGDLS and YYNGEE. Trimming cost V 1 base and J 0 bases, with 8 bases left between them. CDR3 bases: TGTGCCAGCAGCGTAAGGGGGGACTCTGGGGCCAACGTCCTGACTTTC. Its protein product is CASSVRGDSGANVLTF.

This clonotype showed up just a few times. V is TRBV5-1 and J is TRBJ2-7, with D possibly being TRBD2 (6 bases). The CDR3 is 15 amino acids. Between the trimmed V and J ends, which lost 6 bases and 1 base, there was a span of 17 bases. CDR1 SGHRS and CDR2 YFSETQ come from the germline V gene. The CDR3 coding sequence is TGCGCCAGCAACATCGGGGGAACAGGTTCCTACGAGCAGTACTTC. Its protein is CASNIGGTGSYEQYF.

In its sample, this clonotype was seen a few times. A much larger clone lies one base from this, so it may be a read error. The chain couples TRBV3-1 to TRBJ1-5, with D perhaps matching TRBD1 (5 bases). The CDR3 has 15 amino acids. In germline, CDR1 is LGHDT, CDR2 YNNKEL (reference sequence). The CDR3 region is CAGSQDGAVKQPQHF. DNA of the CDR3: TGTGCCGGCAGCCAAGATGGGGCAGTAAAGCAGCCCCAGCATTTT.